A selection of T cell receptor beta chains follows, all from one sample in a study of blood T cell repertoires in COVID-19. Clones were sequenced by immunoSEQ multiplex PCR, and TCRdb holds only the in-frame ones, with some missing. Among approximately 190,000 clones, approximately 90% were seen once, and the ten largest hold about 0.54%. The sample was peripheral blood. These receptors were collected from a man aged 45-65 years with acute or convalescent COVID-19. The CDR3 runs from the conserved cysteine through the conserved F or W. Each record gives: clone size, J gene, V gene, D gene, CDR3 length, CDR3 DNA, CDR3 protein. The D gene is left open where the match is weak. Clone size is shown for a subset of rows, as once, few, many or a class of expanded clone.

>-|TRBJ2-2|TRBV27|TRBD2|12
TGTGCCAGCAGTGGGGGGGCCGGGGAGCTGTTTTTT
CASSGGAGELFF
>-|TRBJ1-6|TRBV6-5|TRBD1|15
TGTGCCAGCAGTAGAACCGGGACAGGGAATTCACCCCTCCACTTT
CASSRTGTGNSPLHF
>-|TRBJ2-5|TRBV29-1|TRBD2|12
TGCAGCGCTCGGGGGGGACAAGAGACCCAGTACTTC
CSARGGQETQYF
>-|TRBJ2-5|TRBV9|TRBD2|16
TGTGCCAGCAGCCCCACGAGCGGGAGGGCTGGGGAGACCCAGTACTTC
CASSPTSGRAGETQYF
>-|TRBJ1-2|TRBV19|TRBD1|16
TGTGCCAGTAGTATAGATCTGGACAGGTCTAACTATGGCTACACCTTC
CASSIDLDRSNYGYTF
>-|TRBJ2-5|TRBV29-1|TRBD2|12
TGCAGCGTCTTCAGCGGGGAAGAGACCCAGTACTTC
CSVFSGEETQYF
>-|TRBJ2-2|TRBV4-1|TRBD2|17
TGCGCCAGCAGCCCTTTTTTCCTAGCGGAAAACACCGGGGAGCTGTTTTTT
CASSPFFLAENTGELFF
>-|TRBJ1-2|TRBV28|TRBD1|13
TGTGCCAGCAGTTGGGGACAGCTCAAGGGCTACACCTTC
CASSWGQLKGYTF
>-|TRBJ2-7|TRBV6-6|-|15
TGTGCCAGCAGTTATGGTCCCGGGTGGGCCTACGAGCAGTACTTC
CASSYGPGWAYEQYF
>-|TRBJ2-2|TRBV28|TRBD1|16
TGTGCCAGCAGTACTCGGGGACAGGGGAACACCGGGGAGCTGTTTTTT
CASSTRGQGNTGELFF
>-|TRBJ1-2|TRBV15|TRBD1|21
TGTGCCACCAGCAGAGATCGAGGGCAGTGGGACAGGGAAACGGTTGGCTATGGCTACACCTTC
CATSRDRGQWDRETVGYGYTF
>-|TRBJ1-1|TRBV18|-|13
TGTGCCAGCACTTTGACACTGAACACTGAAGCTTTCTTT
CASTLTLNTEAFF
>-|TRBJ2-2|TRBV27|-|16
TGTGCCAGCAGCCGTTACAGGGTCGCGAACACCGGGGAGCTGTTTTTT
CASSRYRVANTGELFF
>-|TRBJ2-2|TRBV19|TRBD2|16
TGTGCCAGCCGGAACCCGGGGGGGATAAGGGCCGGGGAGCTGTTTTTT
CASRNPGGIRAGELFF
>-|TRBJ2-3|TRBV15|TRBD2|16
TGTGCCACCAGCAGAGGATGGGGCGGGGGTACAGATACGCAGTATTTT
CATSRGWGGGTDTQYF
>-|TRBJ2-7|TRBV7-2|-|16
TGTGCCAGCAGCTTAGCGCCTATGGGAGACCCCTACGAGCAGTACTTC
CASSLAPMGDPYEQYF
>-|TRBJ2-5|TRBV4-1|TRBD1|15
TGCGCCAGCAGCCGGAATGGACAGGGCCAAGAGACCCAGTACTTC
CASSRNGQGQETQYF
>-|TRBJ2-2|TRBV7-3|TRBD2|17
TGTGCCAGCAGCCCCCGACTAGCGGGGAGGAACACCGGGGAGCTGTTTTTT
CASSPRLAGRNTGELFF
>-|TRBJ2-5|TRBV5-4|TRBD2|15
TGTGCCAGCAGCCCTAGCGGAGGGTACCAAGAGACCCAGTACTTC
CASSPSGGYQETQYF
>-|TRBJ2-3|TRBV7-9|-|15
TGTGCCAGCAGCCCTCCTAGCGTGAACACAGATACGCAGTATTTT
CASSPPSVNTDTQYF
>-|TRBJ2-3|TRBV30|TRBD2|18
TGTGCCTGGAGGGGCTTCGAACTAGCGGGAGTGGTGACAGATACGCAGTATTTT
CAWRGFELAGVVTDTQYF
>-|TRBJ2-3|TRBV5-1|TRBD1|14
TGCGCCAGCAGCTCGGGACAGTCCACAGATACGCAGTATTTT
CASSSGQSTDTQYF
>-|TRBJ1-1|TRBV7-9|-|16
TGTGCCAGCAGCCAACGCGGGGGACGGGGGAGGTCTGAAGCTTTCTTT
CASSQRGGRGRSEAFF
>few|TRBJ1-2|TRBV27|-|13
TGTGCCAGCAGTACGACAGGAGGTAATGGCTACACCTTC
CASSTTGGNGYTF
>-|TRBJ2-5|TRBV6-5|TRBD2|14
TGTGCCAGCAAACGGACTAGCGGCCAAGAGACCCAGTACTTC
CASKRTSGQETQYF
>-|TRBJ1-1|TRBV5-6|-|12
TGTGCCAGCAGCCTAAGGAGCACTGAAGCTTTCTTT
CASSLRSTEAFF
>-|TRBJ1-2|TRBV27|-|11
TGTGCCAGCGGGCAGAAATATGGCTACACCTTC
CASGQKYGYTF